The 15 T cell receptor beta chains in this list originate from one sample, sequenced in a study of cytomegalovirus exposure and HLA in healthy donors. Data came from immunoSEQ multiplex PCR; TCRdb stores just in-frame clones and leaves some out. The sample shows 150,000 to 250,000 clones, about three quarters of them seen only once. Sequencing input: PBMCs. The source is a woman aged 25 to 45 in good health and CMV-seronegative.

The CDR3 DNA is TGTGCCAGCTCACCACGCAGCTCTGGAAACACCATATATTTT. It specifies CASSPRSSGNTIYF. This chain joins TRBV18 and TRBJ1-3; D gene uncertain. The germline gives CDR1 KGHSH, CDR2 LQKENI. V was trimmed by 1 base and J by 0 bases, leaving 4 bases between them. CDR3 length: 14 amino acids.

The chain has TRBV10-3 and TRBJ2-7, with TRBD1 matching over 8 bases. Germline V gene lookup returns CDR1 ENHRY and CDR2 SYGVKD. The CDR3 is made up of 12 amino acids. Trimming removed 10 bases from V and 3 bases from J; junction bases left unmatched: 5. CDR3 in amino acids: CATATGGYEQYF. CDR3 DNA sequence: TGTGCCACCGCAACAGGGGGCTACGAGCAGTACTTC.

The CDR3 sequence is CAWSSGRTGGTDTQYF. DNA for the CDR3: TGTGCCTGGAGTAGTGGAAGGACAGGGGGCACAGATACGCAGTATTTT. V gene TRBV30 combines with J gene TRBJ2-3, with 9 bases aligning to TRBD1. CDR1 and CDR2 (germline): GTSNPN, SVGIG (reference sequence). Unmatched junction bases numbered 7, after V lost 2 bases and J lost 1 base. The CDR3 has 16 residues.

This chain links TRBV28 with TRBJ1-1, with 10 positions matching TRBD1. With 7 bases clipped from V and 10 bases from J, the junction kept 6 bases outside the gene matches. The CDR3 has 12 amino acids. Germline V gives CDR1 MDHEN, CDR2 SYDVKM. CDR3 loop: CASIPGQGRAFF. CDR3 coding DNA: TGTGCCAGCATCCCGGGACAGGGGAGAGCTTTCTTT. The complete variable domain, with remaining parts taken from reference TRBV28 and TRBJ1-1, reads DVKVTQSSRYLVKRTGEKVFLECVQDMDHENMFWYRQDPGLGLRLIYFSYDVKMKEKGDIPEGYSVSREKKERFSLILESASTNQTSMYLCASIPGQGRAFFGQGTRLTVV.

This clone was detected a few times. V and J are TRBV11-2 and TRBJ2-2; a weak D match, TRBD2 (6 bases). V was pared by 6 bases and J by 3 bases, with 11 bases between. The CDR3 totals 14 residues. Germline loops: CDR1 SGHAT, CDR2 FQNNGV. In DNA, the CDR3 is TGTGCCAGCAGGCGTGGCGGGGACACCGGGGAGCTGTTTTTT. Amino acids: CASRRGGDTGELFF.

The rearrangement uses TRBV7-9 and TRBJ2-7; D is perhaps TRBD2 (8 bases). Looked up from germline, CDR1 is SEHNR and CDR2 is FQNEAQ (reference sequence). With 5 bases removed from V and 2 bases from J, the gap between germline ends came to 19 bases. CDR3 size: 16 residues. CDR3 DNA: TGTGCCAGCAGCCAGACGGGGGGGACAGCGACCTACGAGCAGTACTTC. Translation gives CASSQTGGTATYEQYF.

This clone was picked up many times. The chain employs TRBV2 and TRBJ1-2, with D unclear. The CDR3 is 19 residues long. The V end lost 4 bases, the J end lost 2 bases, and 26 bases lay between the germline ends. The germline gives CDR1 SNHLY, CDR2 FYNNEI. As DNA, the CDR3 is TGTGCCAGCAGTGCCCACACCTTACACGGGAAGATTGGGAACTATGGCTACACCTTC. Amino acid sequence: CASSAHTLHGKIGNYGYTF.

The chain joins TRBV5-1 to TRBJ2-3; tentatively, D is TRBD1 (6 bases). Germline V gives CDR1 SGHRS, CDR2 YFSETQ. Trimming pared 4 bases from V and 4 bases from J, leaving 19 bases between. This CDR3 spans 16 amino acids. CDR3 residues: CASSLQGGLRSDTQYF. The CDR3 region has the DNA TGCGCCAGCAGCCTTCAAGGGGGTCTGAGGTCAGATACGCAGTATTTT.

The V gene is TRBV28, the J gene TRBJ2-7; D possibly corresponds to TRBD2 (6 bases). Trimming cost V 3 bases and J 6 bases, with 9 bases left between them. The germline V gene has CDR1 MDHEN and CDR2 SYDVKM. The CDR3 covers 12 residues. CDR3 amino acids: CASSLQGGEQYF. The CDR3 DNA reads as TGTGCCAGCAGTTTGCAGGGAGGCGAGCAGTACTTC.

V and J are TRBV30 and TRBJ2-7; TRBD2 matches 9 bases. CDR1 is GTSNPN, CDR2 SVGIG, per germline (reference sequence). CDR3 length equals 14 residues. J was trimmed by 7 bases and V by 3 bases; bases with no gene match: 10. CDR3 amino acids: CAWSLEGLAGEQYF. Written as DNA, the CDR3 is TGTGCCTGGAGCCTAGAGGGACTAGCTGGAGAGCAGTACTTC.

The chain recombines TRBV7-9 with TRBJ2-7; the match to TRBD1 covers 9 bases. Germline V CDR1 and CDR2: SEHNR, FQNEAQ (reference sequence). V shed 7 bases, J shed 5 bases, and the junction held 12 bases outside the gene matches. CDR3 length: 15 amino acids. The CDR3 DNA sequence: TGTGCCAGCAACCTCGGGGACAGGGTGAACCACGAGCAGTACTTC. Protein: CASNLGDRVNHEQYF.

This clone has only a few counts. This rearrangement joins TRBV28 to TRBJ2-3, with TRBD1 matching 9 bases. V shed 6 bases and J 2 bases; nucleotides not matched to a gene: 6. This CDR3 has 15 amino acids. Germline V gene data show CDR1 as MDHEN and CDR2 as SYDVKM. This CDR3 reads CASRGTGLTTDTQYF. The CDR3 DNA reads TGTGCCAGCAGGGGGACAGGGTTAACCACAGATACGCAGTATTTT.

This clone was found a few times. The chain is built from TRBV25-1 and TRBJ1-2, with D possibly being TRBD1 (5 bases). Trimming cost V 6 bases and J 8 bases, with 13 bases left between them. This CDR3 is built from 12 residues. Per the germline V gene, CDR1 is MGHDK and CDR2 is SYGVNS. The CDR3 here is CASRGQGGGYTF. The CDR3 region has the DNA TGTGCCAGCAGGGGCCAGGGAGGCGGCTACACCTTC.

This chain uses TRBV7-2 with TRBJ2-7, with D possibly being TRBD1 (5 bases). Germline assignment: CDR1 SGHTA and CDR2 FQGNSA. V lost 1 base, J lost 5 bases, and 12 bases lay in between. This CDR3 spans 14 amino acids. The CDR3 loop reads CASSLESGRNEQYF. For the CDR3, the DNA is TGTGCCAGCAGCTTAGAATCAGGGCGGAACGAGCAGTACTTC. The complete variable domain, with remaining parts taken from reference TRBV7-2 and TRBJ2-7, reads GAGVSQSPSNKVTEKGKDVELRCDPISGHTALYWYRQSLGQGLEFLIYFQGNSAPDKSGLPSDRFSAERTGGSVSTLTIQRTQQEDSAVYLCASSLESGRNEQYFGPGTRLTVT.

The V gene is TRBV9, the J gene TRBJ2-1; 7 nucleotides align to TRBD2. The length of the CDR3 is 14 residues. The V segment lost 0 bases and the J segment 8 bases; nucleotides outside the gene matches: 5. The germline V gene encodes CDR1 SGDLS and CDR2 YYNGEE. The CDR3 DNA reads as TGTGCCAGCAGCGTAGGGCGGGAGTTCTATGAGCAGTTCTTC. This gives the protein CASSVGREFYEQFF.